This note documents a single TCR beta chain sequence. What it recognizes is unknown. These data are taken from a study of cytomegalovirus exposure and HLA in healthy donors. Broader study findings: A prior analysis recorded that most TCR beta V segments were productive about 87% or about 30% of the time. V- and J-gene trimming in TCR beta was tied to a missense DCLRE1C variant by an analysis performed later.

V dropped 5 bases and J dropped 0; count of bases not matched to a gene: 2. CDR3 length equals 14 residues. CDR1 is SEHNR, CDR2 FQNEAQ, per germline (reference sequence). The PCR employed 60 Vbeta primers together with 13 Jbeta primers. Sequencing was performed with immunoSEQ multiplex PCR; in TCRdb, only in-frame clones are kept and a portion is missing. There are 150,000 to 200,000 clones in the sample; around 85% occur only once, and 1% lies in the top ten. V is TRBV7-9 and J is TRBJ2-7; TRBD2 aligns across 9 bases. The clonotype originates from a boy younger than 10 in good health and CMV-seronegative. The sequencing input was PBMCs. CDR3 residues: CASSPSGVSYEQYF. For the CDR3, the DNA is TGTGCCAGCAGCCCTAGCGGGGTCTCCTACGAGCAGTACTTC.